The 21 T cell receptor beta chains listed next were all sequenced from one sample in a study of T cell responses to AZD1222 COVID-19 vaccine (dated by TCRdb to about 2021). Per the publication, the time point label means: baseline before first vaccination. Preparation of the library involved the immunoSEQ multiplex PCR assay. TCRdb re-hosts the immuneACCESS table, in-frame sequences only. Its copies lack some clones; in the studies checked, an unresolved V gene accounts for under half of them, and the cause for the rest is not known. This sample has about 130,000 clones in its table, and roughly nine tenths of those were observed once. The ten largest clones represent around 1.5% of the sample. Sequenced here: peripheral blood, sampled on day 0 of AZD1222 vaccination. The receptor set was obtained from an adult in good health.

The DNA of the CDR3 is TGTGCCAGCAGCCCTGGACTAGCCTCCTACGAGCAGTACTTC. This translates into CASSPGLASYEQYF. V is TRBV7-2 and J is TRBJ2-7; 8 nucleotides match TRBD2. The CDR3 totals 14 residues. V shed 5 bases, J shed 0 bases, and the junction held 3 bases outside the gene matches. Per the germline V gene, CDR1 is SGHTA and CDR2 is FQGNSA. Full variable domain (outside the CDR3, taken from reference TRBV7-2 and TRBJ2-7): GAGVSQSPSNKVTEKGKDVELRCDPISGHTALYWYRQSLGQGLEFLIYFQGNSAPDKSGLPSDRFSAERTGGSVSTLTIQRTQQEDSAVYLCASSPGLASYEQYFGPGTRLTVT.

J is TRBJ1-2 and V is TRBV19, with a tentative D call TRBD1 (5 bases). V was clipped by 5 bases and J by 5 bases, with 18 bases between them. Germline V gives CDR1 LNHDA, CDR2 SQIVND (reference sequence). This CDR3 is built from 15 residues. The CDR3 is CASSPGPGPVYGYTF. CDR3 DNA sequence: TGTGCCAGTAGTCCAGGGCCAGGCCCGGTATATGGCTACACCTTC.

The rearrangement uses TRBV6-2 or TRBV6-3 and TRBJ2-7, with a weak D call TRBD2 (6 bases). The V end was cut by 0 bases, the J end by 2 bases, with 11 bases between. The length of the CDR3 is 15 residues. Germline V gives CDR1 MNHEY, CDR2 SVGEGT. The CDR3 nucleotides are TGTGCCAGCAGTTACTCGCCTAGCGAGGCCTACGAGCAGTACTTC. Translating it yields CASSYSPSEAYEQYF.

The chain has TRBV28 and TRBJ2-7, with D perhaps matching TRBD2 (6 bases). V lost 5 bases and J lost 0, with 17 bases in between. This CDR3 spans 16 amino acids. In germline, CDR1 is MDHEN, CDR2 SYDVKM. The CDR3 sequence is CASSLSSAGSSYEQYF. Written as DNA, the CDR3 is TGTGCCAGCAGTCTTTCTAGCGCGGGGAGCTCCTACGAGCAGTACTTC. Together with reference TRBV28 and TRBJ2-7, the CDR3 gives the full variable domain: DVKVTQSSRYLVKRTGEKVFLECVQDMDHENMFWYRQDPGLGLRLIYFSYDVKMKEKGDIPEGYSVSREKKERFSLILESASTNQTSMYLCASSLSSAGSSYEQYFGPGTRLTVT.

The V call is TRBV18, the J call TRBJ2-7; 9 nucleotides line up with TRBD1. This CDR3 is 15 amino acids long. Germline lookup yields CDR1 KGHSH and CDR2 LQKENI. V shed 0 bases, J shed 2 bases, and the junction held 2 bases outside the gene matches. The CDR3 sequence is CASSPPGDRAYEQYF. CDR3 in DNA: TGTGCCAGCTCACCACCGGGGGACAGGGCCTACGAGCAGTACTTC.

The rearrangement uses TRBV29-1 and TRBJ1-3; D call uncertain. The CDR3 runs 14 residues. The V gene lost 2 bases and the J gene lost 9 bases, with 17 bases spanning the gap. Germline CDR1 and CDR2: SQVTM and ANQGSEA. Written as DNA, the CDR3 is TGCAGCGTTGAAATGTTGGGAGGGTACGGCACCATATATTTT. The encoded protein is CSVEMLGGYGTIYF.

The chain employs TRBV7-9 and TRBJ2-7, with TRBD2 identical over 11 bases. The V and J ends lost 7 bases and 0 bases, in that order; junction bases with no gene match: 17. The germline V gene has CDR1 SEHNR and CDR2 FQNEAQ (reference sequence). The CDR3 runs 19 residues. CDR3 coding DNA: TGTGCCAGCAACCCAGGGGGTAGCGGGAGGGCCCCGATCTCCTACGAGCAGTACTTC. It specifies CASNPGGSGRAPISYEQYF.

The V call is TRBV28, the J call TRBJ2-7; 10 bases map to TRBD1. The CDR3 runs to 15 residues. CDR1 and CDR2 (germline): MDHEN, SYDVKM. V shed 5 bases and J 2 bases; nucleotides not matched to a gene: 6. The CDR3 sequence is CASSPLGTGAYEQYF. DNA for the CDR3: TGTGCCAGCAGTCCCCTCGGGACAGGGGCCTACGAGCAGTACTTC.

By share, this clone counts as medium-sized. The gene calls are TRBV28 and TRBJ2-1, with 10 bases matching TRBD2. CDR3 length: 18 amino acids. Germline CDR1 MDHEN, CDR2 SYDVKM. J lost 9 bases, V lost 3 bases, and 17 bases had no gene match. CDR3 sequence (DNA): TGTGCCAGCAGTTTTGGTTCCCCGGGACTAGCGCCTAGGGGTGAGCAGTTCTTC. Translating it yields CASSFGSPGLAPRGEQFF.

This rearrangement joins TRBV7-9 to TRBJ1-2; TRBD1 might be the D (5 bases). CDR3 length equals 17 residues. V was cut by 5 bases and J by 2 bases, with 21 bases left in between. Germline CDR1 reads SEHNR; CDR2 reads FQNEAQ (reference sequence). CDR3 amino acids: CASSLPDKGRDNYGYTF. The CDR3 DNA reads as TGTGCCAGCAGCCTCCCCGACAAGGGCAGGGACAACTATGGCTACACCTTC.

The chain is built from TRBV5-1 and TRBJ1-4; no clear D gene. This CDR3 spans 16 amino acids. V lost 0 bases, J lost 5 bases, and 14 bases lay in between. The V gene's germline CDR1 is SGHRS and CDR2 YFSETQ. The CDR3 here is CASSLAGHRGNEKLFF. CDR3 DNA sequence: TGCGCCAGCAGCTTGGCCGGCCACCGCGGGAATGAAAAACTGTTTTTT.

Here the CDR3 reads CASSRPYQETQYF. CDR3 DNA: TGTGCCAGCAGCCGGCCGTACCAAGAGACCCAGTACTTC. The chain employs TRBV11-1 and TRBJ2-5; no clear D. The CDR3 runs to 13 residues. CDR1 SGHAT and CDR2 FQDESV come from the germline V gene (reference sequence). Trimming pared 5 bases from V and 0 bases from J, leaving 7 bases between.

CDR3: CASGLGPGTSGYEQYF. The DNA of the CDR3 is TGTGCTAGTGGTTTGGGGCCGGGGACTAGCGGCTACGAGCAGTACTTC. The V and J genes are TRBV12-5 and TRBJ2-7; TRBD2 matches at 11 bases. From germline, CDR1 is LGHNT and CDR2 FRNRAP. This CDR3 comprises 16 residues. Germline trimming cut 1 base from V and 3 bases from J; bases unmatched to any gene: 5.

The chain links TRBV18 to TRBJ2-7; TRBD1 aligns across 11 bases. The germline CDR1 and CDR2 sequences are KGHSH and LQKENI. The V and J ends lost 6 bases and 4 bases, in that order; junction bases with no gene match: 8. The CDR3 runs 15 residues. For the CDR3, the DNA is TGTGCCAGCTCGCCGGACAGGGGGCGCGTTTACGAGCAGTACTTC. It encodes CASSPDRGRVYEQYF.

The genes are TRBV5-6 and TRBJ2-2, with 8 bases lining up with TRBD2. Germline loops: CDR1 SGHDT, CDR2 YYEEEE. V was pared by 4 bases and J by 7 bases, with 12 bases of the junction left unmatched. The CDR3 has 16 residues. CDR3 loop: CASSPGLGALGGELFF. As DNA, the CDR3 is TGTGCCAGCAGCCCGGGACTAGGAGCCTTGGGCGGGGAGCTGTTTTTT.

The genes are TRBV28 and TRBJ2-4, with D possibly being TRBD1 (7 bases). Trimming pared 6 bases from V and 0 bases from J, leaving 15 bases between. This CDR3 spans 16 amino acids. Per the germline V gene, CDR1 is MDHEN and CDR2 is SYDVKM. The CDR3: CASRGEDRLAKNIQYF. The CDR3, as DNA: TGTGCCAGCAGGGGGGAGGACAGGTTAGCCAAAAACATTCAGTACTTC.

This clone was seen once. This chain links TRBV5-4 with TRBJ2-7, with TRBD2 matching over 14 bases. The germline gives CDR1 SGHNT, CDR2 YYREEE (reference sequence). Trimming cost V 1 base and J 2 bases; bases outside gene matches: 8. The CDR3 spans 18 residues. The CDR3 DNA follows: TGTGCCAGCAGCTTGTTGACTAGCGGGAGGGTGGAAACCTACGAGCAGTACTTC. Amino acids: CASSLLTSGRVETYEQYF.

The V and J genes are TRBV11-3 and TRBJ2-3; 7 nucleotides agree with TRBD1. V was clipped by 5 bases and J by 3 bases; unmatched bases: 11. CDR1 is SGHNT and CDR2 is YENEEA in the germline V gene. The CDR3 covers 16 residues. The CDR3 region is CASSPPRTGLTDTQYF. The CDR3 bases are TGTGCCAGCAGCCCCCCCAGGACAGGTTTGACAGATACGCAGTATTTT.

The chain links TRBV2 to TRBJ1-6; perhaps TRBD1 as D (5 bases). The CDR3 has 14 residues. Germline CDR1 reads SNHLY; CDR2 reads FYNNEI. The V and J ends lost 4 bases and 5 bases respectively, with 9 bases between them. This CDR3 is CASSVGRDNSPLHF. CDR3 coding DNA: TGTGCCAGCAGTGTCGGCAGGGATAATTCACCCCTCCACTTT.

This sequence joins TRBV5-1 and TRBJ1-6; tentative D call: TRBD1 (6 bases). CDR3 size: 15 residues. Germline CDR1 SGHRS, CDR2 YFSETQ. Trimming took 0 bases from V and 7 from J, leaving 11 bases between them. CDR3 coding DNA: TGCGCCAGCAGCTTGGAGAGGCAGGGGAATTCACCCCTCCACTTT. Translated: CASSLERQGNSPLHF.

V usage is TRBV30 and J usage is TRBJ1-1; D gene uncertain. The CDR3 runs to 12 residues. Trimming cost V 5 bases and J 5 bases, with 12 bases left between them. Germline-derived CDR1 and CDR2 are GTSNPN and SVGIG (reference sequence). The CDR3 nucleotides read TGTGCCTGGGCCTTTACGGGTACTGAAGCTTTCTTT. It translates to CAWAFTGTEAFF.